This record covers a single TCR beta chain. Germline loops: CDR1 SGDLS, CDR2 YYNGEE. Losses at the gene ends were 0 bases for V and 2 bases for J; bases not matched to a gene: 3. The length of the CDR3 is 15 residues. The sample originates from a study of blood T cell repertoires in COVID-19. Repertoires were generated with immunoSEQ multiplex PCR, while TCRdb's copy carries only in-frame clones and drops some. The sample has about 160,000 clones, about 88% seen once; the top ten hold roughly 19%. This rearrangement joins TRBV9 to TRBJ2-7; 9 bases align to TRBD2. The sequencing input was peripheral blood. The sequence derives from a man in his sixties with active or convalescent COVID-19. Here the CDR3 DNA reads TGTGCCAGCAGCGTAGACCCTAGCGGGGCCTACGAGCAGTACTTC. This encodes CASSVDPSGAYEQYF. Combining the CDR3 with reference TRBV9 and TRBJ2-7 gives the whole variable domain DSGVTQTPKHLITATGQRVTLRCSPRSGDLSVYWYQQSLDQGLQFLIQYYNGEERAKGNILERFSAQQFPDLHSELNLSSLELGDSALYFCASSVDPSGAYEQYFGPGTRLTVT.